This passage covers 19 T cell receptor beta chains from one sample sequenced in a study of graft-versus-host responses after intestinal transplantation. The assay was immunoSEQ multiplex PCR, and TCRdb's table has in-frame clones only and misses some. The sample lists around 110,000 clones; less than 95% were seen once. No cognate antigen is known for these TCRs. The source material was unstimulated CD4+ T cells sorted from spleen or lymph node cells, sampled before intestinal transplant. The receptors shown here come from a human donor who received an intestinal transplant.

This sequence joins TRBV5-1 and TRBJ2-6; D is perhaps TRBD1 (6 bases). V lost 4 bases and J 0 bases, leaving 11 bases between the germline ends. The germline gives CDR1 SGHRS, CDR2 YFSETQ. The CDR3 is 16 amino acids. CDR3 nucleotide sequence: TGCGCCAGCAGCCCGGGACAATACTCTGGGGCCAACGTCCTGACTTTC. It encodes CASSPGQYSGANVLTF.

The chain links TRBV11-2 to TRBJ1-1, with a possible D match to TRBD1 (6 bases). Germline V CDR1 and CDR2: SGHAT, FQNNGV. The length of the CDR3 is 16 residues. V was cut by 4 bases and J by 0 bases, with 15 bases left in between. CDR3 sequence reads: CASSSRQVGLNTEAFF. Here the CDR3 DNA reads TGTGCCAGCAGCTCGCGACAGGTGGGGTTGAACACTGAAGCTTTCTTT.

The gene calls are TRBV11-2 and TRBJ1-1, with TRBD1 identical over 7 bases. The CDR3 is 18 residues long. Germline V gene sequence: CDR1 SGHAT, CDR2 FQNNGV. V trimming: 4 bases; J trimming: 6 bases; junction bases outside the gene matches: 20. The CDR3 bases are TGTGCCAGCAGCTCCCGACAGGGATCAATCCCACGGGGAGCTGAAGCTTTCTTT. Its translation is CASSSRQGSIPRGAEAFF.

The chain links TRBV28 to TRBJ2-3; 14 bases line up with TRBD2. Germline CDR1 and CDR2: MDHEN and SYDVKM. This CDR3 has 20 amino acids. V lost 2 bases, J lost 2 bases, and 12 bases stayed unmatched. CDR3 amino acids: CASSLTVGLAGAIVTDTQYF. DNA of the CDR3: TGTGCCAGCAGTTTAACAGTGGGACTAGCGGGAGCTATTGTCACAGATACGCAGTATTTT.

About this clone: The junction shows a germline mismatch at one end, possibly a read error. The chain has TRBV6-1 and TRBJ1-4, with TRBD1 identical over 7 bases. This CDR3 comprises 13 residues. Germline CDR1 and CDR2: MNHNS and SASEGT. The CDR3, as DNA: TGTGCCTGCAGGACAGGATTGGATGAAAAACTGTTTTTT. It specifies CACRTGLDEKLFF.

CDR3 sequence reads: CATSKGKGGPQPQHF. CDR3 sequence (DNA): TGTGCCACCAGCAAGGGTAAAGGGGGCCCTCAGCCCCAGCATTTT. This chain connects TRBV15 to TRBJ1-5, with 7 bases matching TRBD1. This CDR3 comprises 15 residues. V shed 4 bases and J 6 bases; nucleotides not matched to a gene: 9. Per germline, CDR1 LNHNV and CDR2 YYDKDF (reference sequence).

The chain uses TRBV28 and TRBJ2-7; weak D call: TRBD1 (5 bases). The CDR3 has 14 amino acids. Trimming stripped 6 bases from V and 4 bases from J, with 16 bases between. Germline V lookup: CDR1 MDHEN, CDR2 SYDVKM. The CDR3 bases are TGTGCCAGCAGCTCCAGACAGTTTCAGTACGAGCAGTACTTC. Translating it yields CASSSRQFQYEQYF.

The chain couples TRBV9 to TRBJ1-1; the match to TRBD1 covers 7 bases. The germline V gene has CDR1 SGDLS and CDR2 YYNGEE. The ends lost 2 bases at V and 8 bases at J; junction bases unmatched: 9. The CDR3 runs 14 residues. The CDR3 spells CASSVLDREVEAFF. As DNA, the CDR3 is TGTGCCAGCAGCGTTCTTGACAGGGAGGTCGAAGCTTTCTTT.

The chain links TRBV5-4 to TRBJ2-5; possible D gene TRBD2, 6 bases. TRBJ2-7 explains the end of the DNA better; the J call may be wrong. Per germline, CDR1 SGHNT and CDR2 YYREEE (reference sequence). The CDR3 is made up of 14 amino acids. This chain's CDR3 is CASSLFGGSYEQYF. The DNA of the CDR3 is TGTGCCAGCAGCTTGTTTGGGGGGTCCTACGAGCAGTACTTC.

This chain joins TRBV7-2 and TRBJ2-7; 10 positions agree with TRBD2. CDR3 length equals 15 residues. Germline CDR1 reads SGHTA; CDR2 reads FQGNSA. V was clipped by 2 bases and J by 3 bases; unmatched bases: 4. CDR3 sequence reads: CASSLRTSGNYEQYF. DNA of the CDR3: TGTGCCAGCAGCTTAAGGACTAGCGGTAACTACGAGCAGTACTTC. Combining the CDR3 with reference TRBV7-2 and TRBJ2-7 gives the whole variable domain GAGVSQSPSNKVTEKGKDVELRCDPISGHTALYWYRQSLGQGLEFLIYFQGNSAPDKSGLPSDRFSAERTGGSVSTLTIQRTQQEDSAVYLCASSLRTSGNYEQYFGPGTRLTVT.

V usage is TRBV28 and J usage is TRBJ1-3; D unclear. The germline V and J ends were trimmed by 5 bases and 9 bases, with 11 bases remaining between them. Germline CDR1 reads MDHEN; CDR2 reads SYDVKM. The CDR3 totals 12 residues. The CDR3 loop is CASSPTRGTIYF. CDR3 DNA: TGTGCCAGCAGTCCCACCCGGGGCACCATATATTTT.

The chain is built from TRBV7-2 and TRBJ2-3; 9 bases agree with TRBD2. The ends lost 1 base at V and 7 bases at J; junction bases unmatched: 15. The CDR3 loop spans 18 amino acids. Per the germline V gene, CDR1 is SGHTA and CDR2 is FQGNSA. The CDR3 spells CASSLVGVSGSIRNTQYF. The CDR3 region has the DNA TGTGCCAGCAGCTTAGTTGGGGTTAGCGGGAGTATCAGGAATACGCAGTATTTT.

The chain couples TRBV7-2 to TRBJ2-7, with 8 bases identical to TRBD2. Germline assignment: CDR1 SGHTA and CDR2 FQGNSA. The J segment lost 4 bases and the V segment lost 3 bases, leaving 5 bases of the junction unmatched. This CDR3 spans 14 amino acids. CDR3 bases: TGTGCCAGCAGCTTGATAGCGGGGTCATACGAGCAGTACTTC. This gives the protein CASSLIAGSYEQYF.

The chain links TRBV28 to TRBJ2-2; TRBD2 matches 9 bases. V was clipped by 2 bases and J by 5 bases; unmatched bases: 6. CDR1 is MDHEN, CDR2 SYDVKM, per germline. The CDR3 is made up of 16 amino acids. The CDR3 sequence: CASSLSGRPGTGELFF. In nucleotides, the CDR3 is TGTGCCAGCAGTTTAAGCGGGAGGCCCGGAACCGGGGAGCTGTTTTTT.

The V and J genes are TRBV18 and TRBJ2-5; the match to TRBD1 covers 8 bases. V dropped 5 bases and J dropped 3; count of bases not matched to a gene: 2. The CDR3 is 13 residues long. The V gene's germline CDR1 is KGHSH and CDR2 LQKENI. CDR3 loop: CASSKQGEETQYF. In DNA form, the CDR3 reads TGTGCCAGCTCAAAACAGGGGGAAGAGACCCAGTACTTC.

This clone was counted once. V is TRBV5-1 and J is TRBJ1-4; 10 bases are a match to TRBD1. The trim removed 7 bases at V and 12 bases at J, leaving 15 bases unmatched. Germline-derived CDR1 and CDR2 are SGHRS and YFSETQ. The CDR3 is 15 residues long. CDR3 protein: CASSGTGAPVSQLFF. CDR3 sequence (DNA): TGCGCCAGCTCCGGGACAGGGGCCCCCGTCTCTCAACTGTTTTTT.

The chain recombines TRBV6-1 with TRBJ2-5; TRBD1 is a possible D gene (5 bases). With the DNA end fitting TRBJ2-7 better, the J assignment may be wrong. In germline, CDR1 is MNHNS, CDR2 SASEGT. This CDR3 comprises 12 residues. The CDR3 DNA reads TGTGCCAGCAGCTCAGGGTCCTACGAGCAGTACTTC. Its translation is CASSSGSYEQYF.

In DNA form, the CDR3 reads TGTGCCAGCAGGAGGGCTGGTTCCCAAGAGACCCAGTACTTC. This sequence encodes CASRRAGSQETQYF. The chain couples TRBV6-5 to TRBJ2-5, with D possibly being TRBD2 (5 bases). The germline V gene has CDR1 MNHEY and CDR2 SVGAGI. The length of the CDR3 is 14 residues. V lost 6 bases to trimming and J lost 1 base, with 12 bases between them.

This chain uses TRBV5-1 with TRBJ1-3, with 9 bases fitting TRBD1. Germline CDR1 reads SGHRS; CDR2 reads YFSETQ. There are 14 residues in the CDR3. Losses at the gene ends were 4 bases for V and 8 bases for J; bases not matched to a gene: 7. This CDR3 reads CASSEGQGKDTIYF. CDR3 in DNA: TGCGCCAGCAGCGAGGGACAGGGCAAGGACACCATATATTTT.